This T cell receptor beta chain was recovered during a study of identical twins. Trimming took 1 base from V and 3 from J, leaving 9 bases between them. The CDR3 has 14 residues. Germline V CDR1 and CDR2: SGHNT, YENEEA. A single record per CDR3 protein comes from TCRdb applying MiXCR to the 5' RACE reads. The sample has approximately 190,000 distinct CDR3 sequences, about a sixth seen once; the top ten hold 40% to 45%. The same data also went into a second study, on T cells expressing NK-cell markers.

This clonotype was sampled from a woman younger than 35 in good health. The sample consisted of CD8+ T cells sorted from blood. The rearrangement joins TRBV11-3 to TRBJ2-5; D is ambiguous. In DNA form, the CDR3 reads TGTGCCAGCAGCTTAGGGCACGGTGAAGAGACCCAGTACTTC. Translation gives CASSLGHGEETQYF.